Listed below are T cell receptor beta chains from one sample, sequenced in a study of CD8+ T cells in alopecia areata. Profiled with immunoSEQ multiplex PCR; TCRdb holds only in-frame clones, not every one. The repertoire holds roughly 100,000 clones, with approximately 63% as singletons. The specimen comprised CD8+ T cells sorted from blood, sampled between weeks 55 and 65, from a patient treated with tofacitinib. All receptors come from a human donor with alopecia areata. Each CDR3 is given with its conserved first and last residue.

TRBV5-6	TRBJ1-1	CASSSGLPGGEGAFF
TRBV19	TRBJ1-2	CASSPRQGAALAYGYTF
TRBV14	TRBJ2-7	CASSLTYEQYF
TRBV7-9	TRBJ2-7	CASSPAGGVEQYF
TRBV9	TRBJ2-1	CASSLGHEQFF
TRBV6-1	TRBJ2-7	CASLRSYEQYF
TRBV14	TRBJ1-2	CASSQEGLPWPYGYTF
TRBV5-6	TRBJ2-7	CASSSTGGVPYEQYF
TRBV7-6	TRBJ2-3	CASSLGGGAVDTQYF
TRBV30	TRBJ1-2	CAWYLGGGLNYGYTF
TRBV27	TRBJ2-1	CASSLFWGETGSSYNEQFF
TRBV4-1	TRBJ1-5	CASSQGAGQPQHF
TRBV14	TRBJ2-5	CASSQGYLRAQETQYF
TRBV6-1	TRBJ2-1	CASCSGPGTPQFF
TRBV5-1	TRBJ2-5	CASSLARGQETQYF
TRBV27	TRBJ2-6	CASSLQTGANVLTF
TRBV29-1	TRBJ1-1	CSMTGQLNTEAFF
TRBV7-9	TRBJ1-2	CASSLGRGGSTNYGYTF
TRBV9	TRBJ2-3	CASSVVGGVLTDTQYF
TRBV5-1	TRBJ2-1	CASSLSTGSYNEQFF
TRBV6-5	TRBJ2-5	CASKRTDSGTQYF
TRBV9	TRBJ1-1	CASSVLSGDTEAFF
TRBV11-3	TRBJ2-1	CASSSYSLAGGPDEQFF
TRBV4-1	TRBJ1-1	CASSQVGGPEAFF
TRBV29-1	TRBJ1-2	CSVEDRQGYGYTF
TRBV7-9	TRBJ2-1	CASSRTSGGYNEQFF
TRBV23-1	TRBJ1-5	CASSGVEGAVQPQHF
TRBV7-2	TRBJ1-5	CASSLRQSGQPQHF
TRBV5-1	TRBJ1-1	CASSPWTANTEAFF
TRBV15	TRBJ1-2	CATSRDLGPSNYGYTF
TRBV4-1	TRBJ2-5	CASSQNIATSGGTQYF
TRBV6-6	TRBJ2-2	CASSWDRPNTGELFF
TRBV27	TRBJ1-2	CASSLIPLRGKAYGYTF
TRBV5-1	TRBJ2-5	CASSLGEGGLGETQYF
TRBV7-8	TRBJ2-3	CASSPSGTSALTDTQYF
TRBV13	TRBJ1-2	CASSLHSEGSYGYTF
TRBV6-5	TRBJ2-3	CASSYGGFGSDTQYF
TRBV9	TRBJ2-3	CASSVFRSTDTQYF
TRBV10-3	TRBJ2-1	CATLLAGDHHNEQFF
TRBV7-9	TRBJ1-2	CASTRASGGYTF
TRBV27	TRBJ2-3	CASSLAPGTDTQYF
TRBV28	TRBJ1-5	CASSFGTGGQPQHF
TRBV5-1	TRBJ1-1	CASSLANRGNTEAFF